The 9 T cell receptor beta chains reported below all come from one sample, sequenced in a study of cytomegalovirus exposure and HLA in healthy donors. PCR primers comprised 60 Vbeta and 13 Jbeta primers. Sequencing used immunoSEQ multiplex PCR; TCRdb keeps in-frame clones, though not all of them. The sample includes fewer than 150,000 clones, around 63% of them seen just once. Input material: PBMCs. These receptors were taken from a human donor in good health.

This clone was detected once. The chain combines TRBV6-1 with TRBJ2-5; 9 nucleotides align to TRBD2. Germline V CDR1 and CDR2: MNHNS, SASEGT. This CDR3 has 13 amino acids. Trimming at V came to 6 bases and at J to 2 bases, leaving 1 base not matched to a gene. CDR3 coding DNA: TGTGCCAGCAGGCGGGAGGGGCAAGAGACCCAGTACTTC. It encodes CASRREGQETQYF.

In this sample, this clone turned up a few times. The rearrangement joins TRBV5-1 to TRBJ1-5, with 9 bases that match TRBD1. V lost 0 bases to trimming and J lost 4 bases; unmatched junction nucleotides: 14. Germline-derived CDR1 and CDR2 are SGHRS and YFSETQ. The CDR3 contains 19 residues. The CDR3 coding sequence is TGCGCCAGCAGCTTGGTAAACGGGAAGGACAGGGGCGCGAATCAGCCCCAGCATTTT. This encodes CASSLVNGKDRGANQPQHF.

The chain employs TRBV28 and TRBJ2-6, with 8 bases fitting TRBD1. The CDR3 spans 18 residues. Per germline, CDR1 MDHEN and CDR2 SYDVKM. V lost 2 bases to trimming and J lost 2 bases; unmatched junction nucleotides: 8. The CDR3 loop reads CASSLPRDRSTGANVLTF. Written as DNA, the CDR3 is TGTGCCAGCAGTTTACCGCGGGACAGGTCAACTGGGGCCAACGTCCTGACTTTC.

This clone has a handful of counts. J is TRBJ1-3 and V is TRBV6-1; perhaps TRBD1 as D (6 bases). V lost 6 bases and J lost 2, with 11 bases in between. The CDR3 totals 14 residues. Germline values: CDR1 MNHNS, CDR2 SASEGT. CDR3 coding DNA: TGTGCCAGCAGCCACGGACAGACTGGAAACACCATATATTTT. Its translation: CASSHGQTGNTIYF.

This clone appeared a few times. The rearrangement uses TRBV19 and TRBJ1-2; possible D gene TRBD1, 5 bases. The CDR3 runs to 15 residues. Germline V gives CDR1 LNHDA, CDR2 SQIVND (reference sequence). Trimming removed 2 bases at V and 5 bases at J, with 15 bases between. CDR3 in DNA: TGTGCCAGTAGTATACGGCAGGGTGATCCTTATGGCTACACCTTC. It yields the protein CASSIRQGDPYGYTF.

This clone was detected only a few times. J is TRBJ2-3 and V is TRBV7-9, with 8 bases aligning to TRBD2. Trimming at V came to 7 bases and at J to 2 bases, leaving 2 bases not matched to a gene. This CDR3 contains 13 residues. Germline assignment: CDR1 SEHNR and CDR2 FQNEAQ (reference sequence). CDR3 bases: TGTGCCAGCACCGGGGGGGACACAGATACGCAGTATTTT. Translated, it gives CASTGGDTDTQYF. Together with reference TRBV7-9 and TRBJ2-3, the CDR3 gives the full variable domain: DTGVSQNPRHKITKRGQNVTFRCDPISEHNRLYWYRQTLGQGPEFLTYFQNEAQLEKSRLLSDRFSAERPKGSFSTLEIQRTEQGDSAMYLCASTGGDTDTQYFGPGTRLTVL.

The chain couples TRBV28 to TRBJ2-7; 8 bases are a match to TRBD1. The CDR3 sequence is 13 residues long. V gave up 5 bases and J gave up 2 bases; unmatched junction bases: 2. In germline, CDR1 is MDHEN, CDR2 SYDVKM. CDR3 bases: TGTGCCAGCAGTCAGACAGGGGCCTACGAGCAGTACTTC. It encodes CASSQTGAYEQYF. The full variable domain, completed using reference TRBV28 and TRBJ2-7, is DVKVTQSSRYLVKRTGEKVFLECVQDMDHENMFWYRQDPGLGLRLIYFSYDVKMKEKGDIPEGYSVSREKKERFSLILESASTNQTSMYLCASSQTGAYEQYFGPGTRLTVT.

This clone was counted between two and nine times. The chain recombines TRBV18 with TRBJ2-1; TRBD2 aligns across 15 bases. This CDR3 region has 15 residues. Germline trimming cut 5 bases from V and 6 bases from J; bases unmatched to any gene: 2. Germline V gene data show CDR1 as KGHSH and CDR2 as LQKENI. CDR3 protein: CASSEGLAGGNEQFF. The CDR3 bases are TGTGCCAGCTCAGAGGGACTAGCGGGAGGCAATGAGCAGTTCTTC.

This chain connects TRBV5-1 to TRBJ2-1; 13 positions match TRBD2. The V and J ends lost 3 bases and 9 bases, in that order; junction bases with no gene match: 9. Germline V gene sequence: CDR1 SGHRS, CDR2 YFSETQ. The CDR3 sequence is 16 residues long. For the CDR3, the DNA is TGCGCCAGCAGCTCTGGGACTAGCGGGAATCTTTTTGAGCAGTTCTTC. Protein sequence: CASSSGTSGNLFEQFF.